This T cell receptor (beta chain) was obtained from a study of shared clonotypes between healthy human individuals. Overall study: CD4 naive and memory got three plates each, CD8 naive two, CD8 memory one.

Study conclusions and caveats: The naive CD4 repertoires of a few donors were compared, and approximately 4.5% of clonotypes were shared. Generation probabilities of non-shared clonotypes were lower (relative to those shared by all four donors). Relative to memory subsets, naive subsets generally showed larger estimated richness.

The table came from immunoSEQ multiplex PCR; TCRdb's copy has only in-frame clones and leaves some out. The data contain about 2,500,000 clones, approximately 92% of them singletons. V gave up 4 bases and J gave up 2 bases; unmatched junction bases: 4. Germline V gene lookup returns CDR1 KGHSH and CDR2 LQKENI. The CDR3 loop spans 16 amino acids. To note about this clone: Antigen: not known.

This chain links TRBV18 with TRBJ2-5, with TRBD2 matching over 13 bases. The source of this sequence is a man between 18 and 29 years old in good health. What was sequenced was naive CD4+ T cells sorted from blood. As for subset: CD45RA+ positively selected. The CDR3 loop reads CASSLLAGGGQETQYF. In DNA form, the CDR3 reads TGTGCCAGCTCACTACTAGCGGGAGGGGGGCAAGAGACCCAGTACTTC.